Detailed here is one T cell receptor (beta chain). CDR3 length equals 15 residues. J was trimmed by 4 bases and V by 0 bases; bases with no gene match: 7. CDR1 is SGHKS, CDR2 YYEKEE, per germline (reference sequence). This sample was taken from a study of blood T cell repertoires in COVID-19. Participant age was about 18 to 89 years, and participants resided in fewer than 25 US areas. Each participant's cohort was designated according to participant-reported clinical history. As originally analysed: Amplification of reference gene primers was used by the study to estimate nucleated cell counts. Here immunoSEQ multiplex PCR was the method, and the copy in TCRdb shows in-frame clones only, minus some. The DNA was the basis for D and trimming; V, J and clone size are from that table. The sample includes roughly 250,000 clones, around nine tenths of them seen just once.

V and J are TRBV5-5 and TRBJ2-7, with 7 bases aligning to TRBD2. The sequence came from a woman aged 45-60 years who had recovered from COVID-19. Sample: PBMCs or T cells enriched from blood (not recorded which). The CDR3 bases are TGTGCCAGCAGCTTGGGCGGGACTAAGCAGTACGAGCAGTACTTC. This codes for CASSLGGTKQYEQYF.